These 21 T cell receptor beta chains share one sample of origin, sequenced in a study of cytomegalovirus exposure and HLA in healthy donors. The study ran its PCR with 60 Vbeta and 13 Jbeta primers. TCRdb's table, derived via immunoSEQ multiplex PCR, lists solely in-frame clones and lacks some. This repertoire shows about 43,000 clones, about half found once; its top ten account for around 5.8%. Source material: PBMCs. These receptors came from a man in his 60s in good health and CMV-seronegative.

The V gene is TRBV2, the J gene TRBJ1-2; D unresolved. V gave up 1 base and J gave up 5 bases, with 8 bases separating them. CDR1 is SNHLY and CDR2 is FYNNEI in the germline V gene. The CDR3 is 13 residues long. The CDR3 nucleotides are TGTGCCAGCAGTGAAGACATGGCTTATGGCTACACCTTC. Amino acid sequence: CASSEDMAYGYTF.

This chain uses TRBV30 with TRBJ2-1; D might be TRBD2 (6 bases). Trimming stripped 6 bases from V and 1 base from J, with 13 bases between. The CDR3 extends over 14 amino acids. Germline-derived CDR1 and CDR2 are GTSNPN and SVGIG (reference sequence). CDR3: CACPAGVSYNEQFF. CDR3 bases: TGTGCCTGCCCAGCGGGCGTGTCCTACAATGAGCAGTTCTTC.

The chain employs TRBV7-9 and TRBJ2-7; D perhaps matches TRBD2 (6 bases). CDR1 is SEHNR, CDR2 FQNEAQ, per germline (reference sequence). This CDR3 region has 11 residues. V shed 4 bases and J shed 7 bases, with 8 bases lying between them. CDR3 sequence: CASSYAGEQYF. The CDR3 nucleotides read TGTGCCAGCAGCTACGCGGGGGAGCAGTACTTC.

V and J are TRBV30 and TRBJ1-2, with TRBD1 matching 11 bases. This CDR3 is 15 amino acids long. From germline, CDR1 is GTSNPN and CDR2 SVGIG (reference sequence). The V gene end was trimmed by 0 bases and the J gene end by 8 bases; junction bases not matched to a gene: 8. CDR3 nucleotides: TGTGCCTGGAGTGTACGAGGGACAGGGGGAAACGGCTACACCTTC. Its translation: CAWSVRGTGGNGYTF.

CDR3 sequence: CAWRPRRLAGGPVEDEQFF. In nucleotides, the CDR3 is TGTGCCTGGAGGCCTCGCCGGCTAGCGGGAGGGCCTGTGGAGGATGAGCAGTTCTTC. This chain connects TRBV30 to TRBJ2-1, with 12 nucleotides matching TRBD2. V lost 3 bases and J lost 8; bases outside the gene matches: 20. Germline V gene sequence: CDR1 GTSNPN, CDR2 SVGIG (reference sequence). The CDR3 is 19 residues long.

This clone was detected a few times. This sequence joins TRBV11-2 and TRBJ2-5, with 10 bases that match TRBD2. The length of the CDR3 is 15 residues. CDR1 and CDR2 from the germline V gene are SGHAT and FQNNGV. V shed 2 bases and J 4 bases; nucleotides not matched to a gene: 4. CDR3 sequence: CASSLSSGRGETQYF. CDR3 coding DNA: TGTGCCAGCAGCTTATCTAGCGGGAGAGGAGAGACCCAGTACTTC.

The chain joins TRBV30 to TRBJ1-1, with D possibly TRBD1 on 6 matching bases. The CDR3 sequence is 14 residues long. In germline, CDR1 is GTSNPN, CDR2 SVGIG (reference sequence). V was pared by 0 bases and J by 8 bases, with 16 bases between. CDR3 amino acids: CAWSVGGALKEAFF. CDR3 coding DNA: TGTGCCTGGAGTGTAGGGGGGGCCCTAAAGGAAGCTTTCTTT.

The genes are TRBV4-1 and TRBJ1-3, with D unresolved. Between the trimmed V and J ends, which lost 4 bases and 4 bases, there was a span of 20 bases. The CDR3 is made up of 17 amino acids. CDR1 and CDR2 from the germline V gene are MGHRA and YSYEKL. CDR3 DNA: TGCGCCAGCAGCCGCCTCATGTCCCTTGGCGGCGGAAACACCATATATTTT. Translated, it gives CASSRLMSLGGGNTIYF.

V is TRBV7-9 and J is TRBJ2-5, with 10 bases that match TRBD2. The V gene's germline CDR1 is SEHNR and CDR2 FQNEAQ (reference sequence). Germline trimming cut 4 bases from V and 4 bases from J; bases unmatched to any gene: 12. This CDR3 has 17 residues. This chain's CDR3 is CASSSGTSVPRAETQYF. CDR3 bases: TGTGCCAGCAGCTCCGGGACTAGCGTACCAAGGGCAGAGACCCAGTACTTC.

This chain connects TRBV2 to TRBJ1-5; possible D gene TRBD1, 5 bases. There are 14 residues in the CDR3. V lost 5 bases to trimming and J lost 2 bases, with 10 bases between them. CDR1 is SNHLY and CDR2 is FYNNEI in the germline V gene. Here the CDR3 reads CASSLGRGNQPQHF. CDR3 DNA sequence: TGTGCCAGCAGTCTGGGCAGGGGCAATCAGCCCCAGCATTTT. The full variable domain, with the rest looked up from reference TRBV2 and TRBJ1-5, is EPEVTQTPSHQVTQMGQEVILRCVPISNHLYFYWYRQILGQKVEFLVSFYNNEISEKSEIFDDQFSVERPDGSNFTLKIRSTKLEDSAMYFCASSLGRGNQPQHFGDGTRLSIL.

This clone was counted between two and nine times. The chain is built from TRBV5-1 and TRBJ2-1; 8 nucleotides align to TRBD2. CDR1 and CDR2 from the germline V gene are SGHRS and YFSETQ. J lost 14 bases, V lost 4 bases, and 5 bases had no gene match. The CDR3 is 11 residues long. CDR3 sequence (DNA): TGCGCCAGCAGCGAACTAGCGGAGGAGTTCTTC. This codes for CASSELAEEFF.

In DNA form, the CDR3 reads TGTGCCAGCCAATCCGGGACAGGGCCAAAGACCCAGTACTTC. Its protein is CASQSGTGPKTQYF. The chain is built from TRBV19 and TRBJ2-5; 9 nucleotides match TRBD1. With V trimmed by 9 bases and J by 6 bases, 11 bases remained unmatched. CDR1 and CDR2 (germline): LNHDA, SQIVND (reference sequence). CDR3 size: 14 residues.

CDR3 residues: CASNIQGFSYEQYF. The CDR3 bases are TGTGCCAGCAATATCCAGGGATTCTCCTACGAGCAGTACTTC. This rearrangement joins TRBV6-6 to TRBJ2-7, with D tentatively TRBD1 (5 bases). Per germline, CDR1 MNHNY and CDR2 SVGAGI (reference sequence). Trimming left V 7 bases short and J 0 bases short, with 13 bases between. The CDR3 is 14 amino acids.

V and J are TRBV30 and TRBJ2-6; possibly TRBD1 for D (5 bases). The germline V gene has CDR1 GTSNPN and CDR2 SVGIG (reference sequence). This CDR3 contains 16 residues. Trimming cost V 4 bases and J 2 bases, with 15 bases left between them. CDR3 DNA sequence: TGTGCCTGGACCGCAGGGATCCTACCTGGGGCCAACGTCCTGACTTTC. It is translated as CAWTAGILPGANVLTF.

V usage is TRBV7-8 and J usage is TRBJ2-7; 8 bases are a match to TRBD2. Per germline, CDR1 SGHVS and CDR2 FQNEAQ. The CDR3 consists of 16 residues. After removal of 3 bases from V and 2 bases from J, the junction contained 9 bases not matched to a gene. In nucleotides, the CDR3 is TGTGCCAGCAGCTTTGCGGGGGGTACCATACCCTACGAGCAGTACTTC. Translated, it gives CASSFAGGTIPYEQYF.

The chain uses TRBV10-3 and TRBJ1-1; weak D call: TRBD1 (6 bases). Germline assignment: CDR1 ENHRY and CDR2 SYGVKD. V lost 4 bases to trimming and J lost 1 base, with 10 bases between them. CDR3 size: 14 residues. In DNA form, the CDR3 reads TGTGCCATCAGTGCGAGAGGGGGGAACACTGAAGCTTTCTTT. This encodes CAISARGGNTEAFF.

The V call is TRBV2, the J call TRBJ2-7, with D perhaps TRBD1 (5 bases). The V and J ends lost 9 bases and 5 bases respectively, with 11 bases between them. This CDR3 region has 11 residues. Germline V gene data show CDR1 as SNHLY and CDR2 as FYNNEI. CDR3 sequence: CASSPRDEQYF. The CDR3 nucleotides are TGTGCCAGTTCCCCCAGGGACGAGCAGTACTTC.

This chain links TRBV30 with TRBJ1-5, with 10 bases that match TRBD1. CDR3 length: 14 amino acids. The junction had 5 bases not matched to a gene; V was cut back by 2 bases and J by 7 bases. Germline V lookup: CDR1 GTSNPN, CDR2 SVGIG (reference sequence). The DNA of the CDR3 is TGTGCCTGGAGTACGGGACAGGGGATCCAGCCCCAGCATTTT. Its protein product is CAWSTGQGIQPQHF.

J is TRBJ2-2 and V is TRBV6-5, with D perhaps matching TRBD2 (6 bases). Per germline, CDR1 MNHEY and CDR2 SVGAGI. Trimming took off 4 bases at V and 5 bases at J, with 8 bases between the two ends. CDR3 size: 13 residues. CDR3 sequence reads: CASSLLATGELFF. The CDR3 nucleotides read TGTGCCAGCAGTTTACTAGCTACCGGGGAGCTGTTTTTT.

The chain uses TRBV27 and TRBJ1-2; 7 bases fit TRBD1. CDR3 size: 15 residues. From germline, CDR1 is MNHEY and CDR2 SMNVEV (reference sequence). The trim removed 5 bases at V and 5 bases at J, leaving 11 bases unmatched. The CDR3 DNA sequence: TGTGCCAGCAGTCTGACAGGGCCGTTAGGGTATGGCTACACCTTC. This encodes CASSLTGPLGYGYTF.

The V call is TRBV6-6, the J call TRBJ1-1, with 7 nucleotides matching TRBD1. V gave up 8 bases and J gave up 1 base; unmatched junction bases: 7. Germline-derived CDR1 and CDR2 are MNHNY and SVGAGI (reference sequence). The CDR3 extends over 14 amino acids. The CDR3 sequence: CASLTGTANTEAFF. DNA of the CDR3: TGTGCCAGCTTAACCGGGACAGCGAACACTGAAGCTTTCTTT.